This TCR beta chain was obtained from a study of identical twins (dated by TCRdb to between 2015 and 2016). In the study overall: The study deep-sequenced TCR alpha and beta repertoires from monozygotic twins, unrelated adults of various ages and cord blood to test whether fetal clonotypes persist. To rule out contamination, replicate twin experiments were performed at different times with different library preparation protocols.

The CDR3 contains 14 residues, cysteine and phenylalanine counted. Only the CDR3 DNA stays, 42 bases, in frame from base 1. Cut back by 10 bases and 2 bases, the V and J ends lie 16 bases apart. Paper-wide results and their limitations: A weaker excess of twin sharing was found in beta out-of-frame sequences because the signal-to-noise ratio was lowered by fewer shared sequences. Because the same donors could not be followed over many years, the conclusions relied on cross-sectional statistical analysis. Invariant T cells such as MAIT and iNKT could partly confound zero-insertion analyses, though diverse VJ usage argued against this for most clonotypes. Compared with coincidental sharing between unrelated individuals, out-of-frame TCR alpha sequences shared between twins had an excess of sequences with low generation probability. Recombination models systematically underestimated out-of-frame TCR alpha sharing in monozygotic twins but agreed with sharing between unrelated individuals. Fewer insertions were carried by abundant cord blood beta clonotypes; a weaker similar trend was observed in young adult naive repertoires, while no such trend was observed in memory repertoires.

Only healthy Caucasian donors were included. Three pairs of female monozygotic twins, all aged roughly 18 to 30 years, made up the twin cohort. Positive isolation kits from Invitrogen were used to isolate the CD4+ and CD8+ T cell populations. Library creation used 5' RACE. The sequencer was an Illumina HiSeq 2000. A universal primer binding site was introduced by template switching, and a unique molecular identifier was present in the final cDNA, enabling accurate counting of TCR cDNA molecules. Specific primers in the conserved constant-segment region were used to synthesize first-strand cDNA for the TCR alpha and beta chains. Each cDNA library was double barcoded, with a SMART-Mk sample barcode plus Illumina barcodes, to control for contamination. TruSeq adapter sequences and Illumina sample barcodes were added in two successive PCR steps. The TCR alpha and beta cDNA libraries were sequenced on the Illumina HiSeq platform using custom primers. Per the original workflow: MiGEC was used to process raw reads and extract unique molecular identifiers, and MiXCR was used to find CDR3 positions. For each individual, recombination models were inferred using an EM algorithm with the repgenHMM and IGoR tools. Shared clonotypes were analyzed with the tcR package in R, and sharing was normalized by the product of cloneset sizes. To study raw recombination free of thymic and clonal selection effects, out-of-frame nonproductive sequences were analyzed. In TCRdb, the public reads were trimmed at Q25 with fastp and aligned with MiXCR, with productive beta chains retained. For every CDR3 protein sequence, its rows merge into one entry that carries the most common genes and DNA. These V and J calls derive from TCRdb rather than the authors' analysis. The sample yields 450,000 to 600,000 distinct CDR3 sequences; around 24% were counted once. 0.4% to 0.6% of the sample comes from the top ten.

This clonotype was counted at least ten times. The antigen this receptor binds is unknown. It has no much larger one-base neighbor in the sample; base qualities were not kept. This sample was also put to use in a study of yellow fever vaccine responses in identical twins. The second study reports: The T cell response to vaccination in identical twins was reported by the authors to appear partly convergent and partly personalized. In the study, vaccine-responding T cell clones were precisely tracked in identical twins.

The rearrangement combines TRBV12-3 or TRBV12-4 with TRBJ2-3, and TRBD1 may be the D gene, going by 6 matching bases. The clonotype originates from a woman aged 18-29 years in good health. Sequenced material: CD4+ T cells sorted from blood. The nucleotides read TGTGCCACGGTCGGTGGGGGCCTCACAGATACGCAGTATTTT. This translates into CATVGGGLTDTQYF.